Below, 9 T cell receptor beta chains from the same sample are listed, as sequenced in a study of PD-1 and CTLA-4 blockade in melanoma. The protocol was immunoSEQ multiplex PCR, while the TCRdb copy is restricted to in-frame clones and leaves out a portion. The repertoire holds tens of thousands of clones, with approximately 90% as singletons. Sample: CD8+ T cells from peripheral blood, taken from a patient given anti-PD-1 treatment. The receptors were sampled from a human donor with melanoma.

J is TRBJ1-5 and V is TRBV27, with D tentatively TRBD1 (5 bases). In germline, CDR1 is MNHEY, CDR2 SMNVEV (reference sequence). This CDR3 has 14 residues. V lost 5 bases and J 14 bases, leaving 22 bases between the germline ends. The CDR3 is CASSPRSQPGRKHF. CDR3 in DNA: TGTGCCAGCAGTCCTAGATCACAACCGGGACGTAAGCATTTT.

V usage is TRBV6-1 and J usage is TRBJ2-1; TRBD2 might be the D (6 bases). The V end lost 3 bases, the J end lost 6 bases, and 15 bases lay between the germline ends. The CDR3 runs 15 residues. In germline, CDR1 is MNHNS, CDR2 SASEGT. As DNA, the CDR3 is TGTGCCAGCAGTGATAGGAACTCCGGGGGCAATGAGCAGTTCTTC. Its translation: CASSDRNSGGNEQFF.

The J gene is TRBJ2-7, the V gene TRBV11-2; TRBD1 aligns across 7 bases. The CDR3 loop spans 13 amino acids. The germline gives CDR1 SGHAT, CDR2 FQNNGV. Unmatched junction bases numbered 6, after V lost 4 bases and J lost 6 bases. The CDR3 loop reads CASSSGGFGEQYF. In DNA, the CDR3 is TGTGCCAGCAGCTCAGGGGGATTCGGCGAGCAGTACTTC.

The chain joins TRBV2 to TRBJ1-1; D gene ambiguous. There are 13 residues in the CDR3. The germline CDR1 and CDR2 sequences are SNHLY and FYNNEI. The V end lost 7 bases, the J end lost 4 bases, and 13 bases lay between the germline ends. CDR3 sequence (DNA): TGTGCCAGCAAAACGGCTAAGGGCACTGAAGCTTTCTTT. This codes for CASKTAKGTEAFF.

This rearrangement joins TRBV4-1 to TRBJ1-1; D remains unclear. V was cut by 0 bases and J by 5 bases, with 13 bases left in between. Germline CDR1 MGHRA, CDR2 YSYEKL. This CDR3 region has 15 residues. DNA of the CDR3: TGCGCCAGCAGCCAAGAGTCAGGATTAAGAACTGAAGCTTTCTTT. This sequence encodes CASSQESGLRTEAFF.

The chain employs TRBV27 and TRBJ2-7, with D possibly TRBD2 on 6 matching bases. This CDR3 is 17 amino acids long. V lost 5 bases, J lost 3 bases, and 23 bases lay in between. The germline gives CDR1 MNHEY, CDR2 SMNVEV (reference sequence). For the CDR3, the DNA is TGTGCCAGCAGTGGGGCGGGGACGGGAATGTTTCTCTACGAGCAGTACTTC. This encodes CASSGAGTGMFLYEQYF.

The chain couples TRBV7-9 to TRBJ2-6; D gene ambiguous. Germline lookup yields CDR1 SEHNR and CDR2 FQNEAQ (reference sequence). Trimming took 5 bases from V and 0 from J, leaving 14 bases between them. The CDR3 runs 17 residues. In nucleotides, the CDR3 is TGTGCCAGCAGCCCGCCCCGAGTGGGCTCTGGGGCCAACGTCCTGACTTTC. Protein sequence: CASSPPRVGSGANVLTF.

The chain's CDR3 is CASSSTRGRGQEDYGYTF. CDR3 DNA sequence: TGTGCCAGCAGCTCCACCCGGGGGAGGGGGCAGGAGGACTATGGCTACACCTTC. This chain links TRBV7-9 with TRBJ1-2; 7 bases map to TRBD1. The CDR3 spans 18 residues. Germline-derived CDR1 and CDR2 are SEHNR and FQNEAQ (reference sequence). With V trimmed by 4 bases and J by 3 bases, 17 bases remained unmatched.

The gene calls are TRBV6-6 and TRBJ2-7; no firm D call. Germline loops: CDR1 MNHNY, CDR2 SVGAGI (reference sequence). V dropped 4 bases and J dropped 6 bases, with 10 bases sitting between them. This CDR3 is 12 amino acids long. The chain's CDR3 is CASSSDSSEQYF. CDR3 bases: TGTGCCAGCAGTTCAGATTCATCCGAGCAGTACTTC.